The 31 T cell receptor beta chains below all came from one sample that was sequenced in a study of T cells after yellow fever vaccination. TCRdb used MiXCR to reprocess the 5' RACE reads, holding one entry per CDR3 protein. This sample has around 400,000 distinct CDR3 sequences; around a tenth occur once, and the top ten carry about 17%. The source material was PBMCs, sampled on the day of the first yellow fever vaccination. The receptor set was obtained from a man in his late teens or twenties who received the YFV17D yellow fever vaccine.

This clonotype appeared a few times. This chain links TRBV9 with TRBJ2-2; 8 nucleotides line up with TRBD2. The germline V gene has CDR1 SGDLS and CDR2 YYNGEE. The CDR3 is 16 amino acids. V dropped 3 bases and J dropped 4; count of bases not matched to a gene: 8. The DNA of the CDR3 is TGTGCCAGCAGCGCCCAGGGACTAGAGACCACCGGGGAGCTGTTTTTT. Protein sequence: CASSAQGLETTGELFF.

This clonotype was observed a handful of times. This chain uses TRBV4-2 with TRBJ1-6; tentatively, D is TRBD1 (5 bases). Trimming took off 5 bases at V and 8 bases at J, with 19 bases between the two ends. Per germline, CDR1 LGHNA and CDR2 YNFKEQ. The CDR3 has 16 amino acids. The DNA of the CDR3 is TGTGCCAGCAGCTTAAACGGGGACCTCGGGGATTCACCCCTCCACTTT. This sequence encodes CASSLNGDLGDSPLHF.

This clonotype was observed a few times. The chain couples TRBV6-2 or TRBV6-3 to TRBJ2-3; 7 positions agree with TRBD1. CDR3 length equals 14 residues. J was trimmed by 2 bases and V by 7 bases; bases with no gene match: 6. Looked up from germline, CDR1 is MNHEY and CDR2 is SVGEGT. The CDR3 nucleotides are TGTGCCAGCAACAGACAGGGATCCACAGATACGCAGTATTTT. Translation gives CASNRQGSTDTQYF.

The V and J genes are TRBV6-1 and TRBJ2-7; the D gene is possibly TRBD2 (5 bases). The ends were cut back, 8 bases at V and 2 bases at J, with 13 bases in the middle. Germline V gives CDR1 MNHNS, CDR2 SASEGT. This CDR3 is 13 amino acids long. CDR3 amino acids: CASSREIAYEQYF. The CDR3 coding sequence is TGTGCCAGCTCCCGGGAAATCGCCTACGAGCAGTACTTC.

The genes are TRBV6-2 or TRBV6-3 and TRBJ2-7; 10 nucleotides align to TRBD2. Germline V gene sequence: CDR1 MNHEY, CDR2 SVGEGT. V lost 8 bases to trimming and J lost 3 bases; unmatched junction nucleotides: 7. The length of the CDR3 is 14 residues. CDR3 in amino acids: CASRSGGADYEQYF. CDR3 sequence (DNA): TGTGCCAGCCGGAGCGGGGGGGCCGACTACGAGCAGTACTTC.

This clonotype was seen more than once but under ten times. V and J are TRBV4-1 and TRBJ1-5, with D possibly matching TRBD1 (5 bases). The CDR3 covers 16 residues. Deletions cut 5 bases from V and 1 base from J, with 15 bases between. Germline V gene sequence: CDR1 MGHRA, CDR2 YSYEKL. CDR3 sequence (DNA): TGCGCCAGCAGCGCCACGCCCGGGGCGAGCAATCAGCCCCAGCATTTT. It is translated as CASSATPGASNQPQHF.

This clonotype was counted between two and nine times. V and J are TRBV9 and TRBJ1-2; 8 positions agree with TRBD1. Per germline, CDR1 SGDLS and CDR2 YYNGEE. The CDR3 is made up of 14 amino acids. The J segment lost 4 bases and the V segment lost 4 bases, leaving 6 bases of the junction unmatched. In DNA, the CDR3 is TGTGCCAGCAGCCGGGGACAGGACGGCTATGGCTACACCTTC. Protein product: CASSRGQDGYGYTF.

The table lists this clonotype with a few counts. The rearrangement uses TRBV7-9 and TRBJ2-1, with D perhaps matching TRBD1 or TRBD2 (5 bases each). The CDR3 consists of 14 residues. The V end was cut by 4 bases, the J end by 14 bases, with 21 bases between. The germline gives CDR1 SEHNR, CDR2 FQNEAQ (reference sequence). The CDR3 DNA is TGTGCCAGCAGCTCGTCCGGGGCTGCGCTGAGTGAGTTCTTC. Protein: CASSSSGAALSEFF.

This chain links TRBV6-2 or TRBV6-3 with TRBJ2-3, with TRBD2 as a possible D gene (5 bases). The CDR3 totals 15 residues. Germline V lookup: CDR1 MNHEY, CDR2 SVGEGT. Trimming left V 10 bases short and J 5 bases short, with 22 bases between. CDR3 sequence reads: CAISPRAPGVDTQYF. CDR3 DNA: TGTGCCATCTCGCCGCGGGCTCCCGGGGTAGATACGCAGTATTTT.

This clonotype was picked up a small number of times. The chain couples TRBV12-3 or TRBV12-4 to TRBJ2-5; 7 bases are a match to TRBD2. V lost 7 bases, J lost 5 bases, and 7 bases stayed unmatched. The CDR3 is made up of 13 amino acids. CDR3 in amino acids: CASTIRGVETQYF. CDR3 in DNA: TGTGCCAGCACCATTCGGGGGGTTGAGACCCAGTACTTC.

In its sample, this clonotype was seen a few times. The rearrangement uses TRBV9 and TRBJ2-1, with unresolved D. The CDR3 has 14 residues. CDR1 is SGDLS and CDR2 is YYNGEE in the germline V gene. Between the trimmed V and J ends, which lost 0 bases and 1 base, there was a span of 5 bases. CDR3 sequence reads: CASSVAASYNEQFF. The DNA for the CDR3 is TGTGCCAGCAGCGTAGCGGCATCCTACAATGAGCAGTTCTTC. The variable domain in full, with the rest retrieved from reference TRBV9 and TRBJ2-1, is DSGVTQTPKHLITATGQRVTLRCSPRSGDLSVYWYQQSLDQGLQFLIQYYNGEERAKGNILERFSAQQFPDLHSELNLSSLELGDSALYFCASSVAASYNEQFFGPGTRLTVL.

The J gene is TRBJ1-5, the V gene TRBV20-1; D remains ambiguous. Germline loops: CDR1 DFQATT, CDR2 SNEGSKA (reference sequence). Trimming took 0 bases from V and 0 from J, leaving 9 bases between them. The CDR3 runs to 15 residues. Written as DNA, the CDR3 is TGCAGTGCTAGAGAGGGCATCGTTAGCAATCAGCCCCAGCATTTT. This codes for CSAREGIVSNQPQHF.

This clonotype was picked up a small number of times. V is TRBV12-3 or TRBV12-4 and J is TRBJ1-6, with D hard to call. The CDR3 runs 15 residues. The V and J ends lost 2 bases and 5 bases respectively, with 10 bases between them. This chain's CDR3 is CASSLRLGNNSPLHF. In nucleotides, the CDR3 is TGTGCCAGCAGTTTACGGTTGGGGAATAATTCACCCCTCCACTTT.

The J gene is TRBJ2-1, the V gene TRBV18; D may correspond to TRBD1 or TRBD2 (6 bases each). The V gene's germline CDR1 is KGHSH and CDR2 LQKENI. Trimming removed 2 bases at V and 12 bases at J, with 14 bases between. The CDR3 runs to 13 residues. CDR3 region: CASSPSLGGRQFF. In DNA, the CDR3 is TGTGCCAGCTCACCATCCCTGGGGGGCCGGCAGTTCTTC.

The chain recombines TRBV4-3 with TRBJ1-6; D is unclear. Germline CDR1 is LGHNA and CDR2 is YSLEER. This CDR3 is 14 amino acids long. V lost 4 bases, J lost 7 bases, and 11 bases lay in between. CDR3 in amino acids: CASSRVQTNSPLHF. CDR3 nucleotides: TGCGCCAGCAGCCGCGTACAAACGAATTCACCCCTCCACTTT.

J is TRBJ2-7 and V is TRBV6-1; D may correspond to TRBD1 or TRBD2 (5 bases each). Germline CDR1 is MNHNS and CDR2 is SASEGT. The length of the CDR3 is 14 residues. Trimming left V 3 bases short and J 2 bases short, with 11 bases between. This CDR3 reads CASSDPRDAYEQYF. The DNA of the CDR3 is TGTGCCAGCAGTGACCCCCGGGACGCCTACGAGCAGTACTTC.

This chain joins TRBV29-1 and TRBJ2-5; a weak D match, TRBD1 (6 bases). CDR1 and CDR2 from the germline V gene are SQVTM and ANQGSEA. Trimming cost V 4 bases and J 4 bases, with 10 bases left between them. There are 12 residues in the CDR3. The CDR3 reads CSVGKGGETQYF. The CDR3 bases are TGCAGCGTTGGTAAAGGGGGAGAGACCCAGTACTTC. Combining the CDR3 with reference TRBV29-1 and TRBJ2-5 gives the whole variable domain SAVISQKPSRDICQRGTSLTIQCQVDSQVTMMFWYRQQPGQSLTLIATANQGSEATYESGFVIDKFPISRPNLTFSTLTVSNMSPEDSSIYLCSVGKGGETQYFGPGTRLLVL.

In this sample, this clonotype turned up a few times. The chain combines TRBV3-1 with TRBJ2-5; 10 positions agree with TRBD2. Germline loops: CDR1 LGHDT, CDR2 YNNKEL (reference sequence). The V gene end was trimmed by 4 bases and the J gene end by 4 bases; junction bases not matched to a gene: 15. There are 18 residues in the CDR3. CDR3: CASSPRTRRASGGETQYF. CDR3 nucleotides: TGTGCCAGCAGCCCGAGGACGAGACGGGCTAGCGGGGGAGAGACCCAGTACTTC.

The V call is TRBV29-1, the J call TRBJ2-7, with D uncertain. Germline assignment: CDR1 SQVTM and CDR2 ANQGSEA. This CDR3 contains 16 residues. V lost 0 bases, J lost 4 bases, and 19 bases lay in between. CDR3 protein: CSVEDPCRAWGYEQYV. CDR3 DNA: TGCAGCGTTGAAGACCCCTGCCGGGCCTGGGGATACGAGCAGTACGTC.

This clonotype was seen a handful of times. The V gene is TRBV6-1, the J gene TRBJ2-1; 8 bases map to TRBD2. The CDR3 has 17 residues. CDR1 is MNHNS, CDR2 SASEGT, per germline. V was clipped by 8 bases and J by 7 bases; unmatched bases: 19. The CDR3 sequence: CASRSGRGDRVGNEQFF. In nucleotides, the CDR3 is TGTGCCAGCCGCTCAGGGCGGGGGGACCGCGTGGGGAATGAGCAGTTCTTC.

This clonotype turned up a few times. This chain connects TRBV9 to TRBJ1-1; TRBD1 aligns across 9 bases. Germline loops: CDR1 SGDLS, CDR2 YYNGEE. The CDR3 sequence is 15 residues long. The ends lost 3 bases at V and 6 bases at J; junction bases unmatched: 9. This chain's CDR3 is CASSAGTGKGAEAFF. CDR3 bases: TGTGCCAGCAGCGCCGGGACAGGGAAGGGGGCTGAAGCTTTCTTT.

The chain uses TRBV6-1 and TRBJ2-5; D gene uncertain. CDR1 is MNHNS, CDR2 SASEGT, per germline. This CDR3 comprises 14 residues. V shed 2 bases and J shed 5 bases, with 12 bases lying between them. The CDR3 bases are TGTGCCAGCAGTGAACACCCCGCTAAGGAGACCCAGTACTTC. Protein product: CASSEHPAKETQYF.

This clonotype showed up just a few times. This chain connects TRBV27 to TRBJ2-1, with D hard to call. CDR3 length: 13 amino acids. Trimming left V 2 bases short and J 9 bases short, with 11 bases between. Per germline, CDR1 MNHEY and CDR2 SMNVEV (reference sequence). In DNA, the CDR3 is TGTGCCAGCAGTTTAGGCGGCGGCTTTGAGCAGTTCTTC. Encoded protein: CASSLGGGFEQFF.

This CDR3 is CASSLTPSGGEYNEQFF. CDR3 sequence (DNA): TGTGCCAGCAGCTTAACGCCTAGCGGGGGAGAATACAATGAGCAGTTCTTC. The V and J genes are TRBV7-6 and TRBJ2-1; 10 nucleotides align to TRBD2. This CDR3 region has 17 residues. V lost 2 bases to trimming and J lost 4 bases; unmatched junction nucleotides: 8. The germline gives CDR1 SGHVS, CDR2 FNYEAQ.

The chain employs TRBV7-3 and TRBJ2-1; TRBD2 is a possible D gene (5 bases). Germline V gives CDR1 SGHTA, CDR2 FQGTGA. Trimming removed 5 bases from V and 0 bases from J, with 14 bases in between. This CDR3 is built from 16 residues. The CDR3, as DNA: TGTGCCAGCAGCCCGTTGGGAGTAAGCTCCTACAATGAGCAGTTCTTC. This translates into CASSPLGVSSYNEQFF.

The chain combines TRBV18 with TRBJ2-7; D unresolved. This CDR3 region has 14 residues. Trimming removed 6 bases at V and 1 base at J, with 13 bases between. Germline V gene lookup returns CDR1 KGHSH and CDR2 LQKENI. CDR3 nucleotides: TGTGCCAGCTCCCCGGCACCAATTTCCTACGAGCAGTACTTC. It specifies CASSPAPISYEQYF.

The V and J genes are TRBV30 and TRBJ2-7; D is unclear. The CDR3 has 11 residues. CDR1 GTSNPN and CDR2 SVGIG come from the germline V gene (reference sequence). Trimming left V 1 base short and J 9 bases short, with 10 bases between. CDR3 residues: CAWSGDARQYF. CDR3 bases: TGTGCCTGGAGTGGGGATGCTAGGCAGTACTTC.

This clonotype was found a few times. The chain couples TRBV20-1 to TRBJ1-5; 8 positions agree with TRBD1. CDR1 DFQATT and CDR2 SNEGSKA come from the germline V gene (reference sequence). This CDR3 has 15 residues. The V and J ends lost 6 bases and 1 base, in that order; junction bases with no gene match: 8. The CDR3 DNA follows: TGCAGTGCCCTGACAGGGGATCGAAGCAATCAGCCCCAGCATTTT. The encoded protein is CSALTGDRSNQPQHF.

The genes are TRBV29-1 and TRBJ2-3; 7 bases line up with TRBD2. The CDR3 covers 14 residues. Germline values: CDR1 SQVTM, CDR2 ANQGSEA. V trimming: 6 bases; J trimming: 2 bases; junction bases outside the gene matches: 8. Here the CDR3 reads CSVGWGGVTDTQYF. The CDR3 DNA is TGCAGCGTGGGGTGGGGGGGGGTCACAGATACGCAGTATTTT.

The table lists this clonotype with a few counts. V gene TRBV11-2 combines with J gene TRBJ2-1; no definite D call. The CDR3 is 16 amino acids. Germline CDR1 and CDR2: SGHAT and FQNNGV. V lost 7 bases and J 5 bases, leaving 21 bases between the germline ends. Written as DNA, the CDR3 is TGTGCCAGCACAGGAGAACGGCGGTTCGCCAACAATGAGCAGTTCTTC. The encoded protein is CASTGERRFANNEQFF.

CDR3 DNA sequence: TGCGCCAGCCGTACCACAGCGGGGGGCTCCTACAATGAGCAGTTCTTC. This sequence encodes CASRTTAGGSYNEQFF. The gene calls are TRBV4-1 and TRBJ2-1, with 9 positions matching TRBD2. The CDR3 contains 16 residues. V lost 8 bases to trimming and J lost 0 bases; unmatched junction nucleotides: 8. The germline V gene has CDR1 MGHRA and CDR2 YSYEKL.